This T cell receptor beta chain comes out of a study of blood T cell repertoires in COVID-19. Study-wide background: Some COVID-19 samples were acute and others convalescent; all came from the United States, Italy and Spain. T cells, B-cell-depleted T cells, or PBMCs supplied cDNA or gDNA.

Assay: immunoSEQ multiplex PCR; the TCRdb copy retains only in-frame clones and omits some. The table shows more than 200,000 clones, with about 85% occurring only once. The CDR3 is 15 amino acids. Per germline, CDR1 MDHEN and CDR2 SYDVKM. Trimming pared 8 bases from V and 0 bases from J, leaving 14 bases between. Researchers sorted participants into cohorts using their self-reported clinical history. This clone was found once. Sequencing input: PBMCs or T cells enriched from blood (not recorded which). The chain joins TRBV28 to TRBJ1-3; D is uncertain. This TCR derives from a woman aged 25 to 39 with acute COVID-19. DNA for the CDR3: TGTGCCAGCTACCCGGCGGTGCACTCTGGAAACACCATATATTTT. Protein sequence: CASYPAVHSGNTIYF.